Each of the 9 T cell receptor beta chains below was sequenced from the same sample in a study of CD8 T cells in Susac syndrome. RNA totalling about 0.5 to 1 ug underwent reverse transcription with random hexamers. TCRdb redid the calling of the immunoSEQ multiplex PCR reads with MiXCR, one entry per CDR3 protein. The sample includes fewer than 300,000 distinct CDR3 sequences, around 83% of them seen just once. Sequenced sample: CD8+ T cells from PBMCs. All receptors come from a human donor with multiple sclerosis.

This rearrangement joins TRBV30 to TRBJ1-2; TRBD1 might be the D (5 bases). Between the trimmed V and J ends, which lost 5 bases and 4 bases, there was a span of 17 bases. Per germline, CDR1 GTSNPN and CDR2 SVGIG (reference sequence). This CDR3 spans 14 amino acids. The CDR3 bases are TGTGCCTGGCCCAGGACAAGGGCGCTCTATGGCTACACCTTC. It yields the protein CAWPRTRALYGYTF.

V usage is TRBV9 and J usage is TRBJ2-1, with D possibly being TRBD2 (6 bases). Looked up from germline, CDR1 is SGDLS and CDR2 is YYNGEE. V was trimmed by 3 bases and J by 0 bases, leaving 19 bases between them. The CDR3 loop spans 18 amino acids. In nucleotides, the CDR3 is TGTGCCAGCAGCGCCCTAAAGGGCGGGACGAGCTCCTACAATGAGCAGTTCTTC. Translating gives CASSALKGGTSSYNEQFF. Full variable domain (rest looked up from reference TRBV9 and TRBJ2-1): DSGVTQTPKHLITATGQRVTLRCSPRSGDLSVYWYQQSLDQGLQFLIQYYNGEERAKGNILERFSAQQFPDLHSELNLSSLELGDSALYFCASSALKGGTSSYNEQFFGPGTRLTVL.

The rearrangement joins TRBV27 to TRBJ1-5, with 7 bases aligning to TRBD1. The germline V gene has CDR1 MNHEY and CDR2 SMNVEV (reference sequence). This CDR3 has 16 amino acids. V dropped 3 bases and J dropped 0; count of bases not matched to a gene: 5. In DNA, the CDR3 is TGTGCCAGCAGTTTCGGGACAGCTTATAGCAATCAGCCCCAGCATTTT. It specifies CASSFGTAYSNQPQHF.

CDR3 protein: CASSLTTSGPYNEQFF. The CDR3 DNA reads as TGTGCCAGCAGCTTAACTACTAGCGGGCCCTACAATGAGCAGTTCTTC. The chain employs TRBV7-4 and TRBJ2-1, with 9 positions matching TRBD2. The CDR3 length is 16 residues. With 2 bases clipped from V and 2 bases from J, the junction kept 4 bases outside the gene matches. Germline V lookup: CDR1 SGHVT, CDR2 SQSDAQ.

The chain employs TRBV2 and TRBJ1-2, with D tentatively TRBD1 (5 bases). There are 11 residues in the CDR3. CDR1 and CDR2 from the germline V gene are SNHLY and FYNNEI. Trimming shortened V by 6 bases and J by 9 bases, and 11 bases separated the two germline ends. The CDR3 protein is CASSGSGSYTF. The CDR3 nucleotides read TGTGCCAGCAGCGGCTCAGGGAGCTACACCTTC. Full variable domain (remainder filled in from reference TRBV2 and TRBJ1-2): EPEVTQTPSHQVTQMGQEVILRCVPISNHLYFYWYRQILGQKVEFLVSFYNNEISEKSEIFDDQFSVERPDGSNFTLKIRSTKLEDSAMYFCASSGSGSYTFGSGTRLTVV.

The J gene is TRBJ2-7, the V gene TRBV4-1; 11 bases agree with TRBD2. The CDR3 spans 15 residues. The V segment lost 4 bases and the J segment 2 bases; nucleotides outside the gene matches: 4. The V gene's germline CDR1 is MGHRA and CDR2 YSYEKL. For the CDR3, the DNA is TGCGCCAGCAGCCTACAGACTAGCGGGACCTACGAGCAGTACTTC. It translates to CASSLQTSGTYEQYF.

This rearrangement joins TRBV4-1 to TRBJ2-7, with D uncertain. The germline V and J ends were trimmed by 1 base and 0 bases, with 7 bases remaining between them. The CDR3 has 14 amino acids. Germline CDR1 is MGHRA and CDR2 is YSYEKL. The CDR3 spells CASSQVVHSYEQYF. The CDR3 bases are TGCGCCAGCAGCCAAGTTGTGCACTCCTACGAGCAGTACTTC.

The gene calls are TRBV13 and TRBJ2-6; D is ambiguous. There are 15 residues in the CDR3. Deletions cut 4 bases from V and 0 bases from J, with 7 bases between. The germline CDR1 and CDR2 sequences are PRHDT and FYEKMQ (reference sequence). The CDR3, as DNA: TGTGCCAGCAGCTCATGGGCCTCTGGGGCCAACGTCCTGACTTTC. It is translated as CASSSWASGANVLTF.

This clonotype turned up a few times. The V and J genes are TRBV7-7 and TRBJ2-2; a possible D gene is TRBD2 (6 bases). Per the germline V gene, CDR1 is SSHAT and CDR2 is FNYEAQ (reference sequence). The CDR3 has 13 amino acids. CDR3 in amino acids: CAIGTPNTGELFF. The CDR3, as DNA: TGTGCTATCGGGACTCCGAACACCGGGGAGCTGTTTTTT.